Listed below are T cell receptor beta chains from one sample, sequenced in a study of shared clonotypes between healthy human individuals. The table came from immunoSEQ multiplex PCR; TCRdb's copy has only in-frame clones and leaves some out. This table has about half a million clones, more than 75% appearing once. Source material: PBMCs. Receptor source: a woman aged 35 to 49 in good health. Some clones in this sample may be carry-over from other donors' samples. Both conserved end residues are part of each CDR3. The D gene is left open where the match is weak. Clone size is not always given. Where it is, it says once, few, many or a class for expanded clones.

j_gene,d_gene,abundance,v_gene,CDR3aa,CDR3nt
TRBJ2-7,.,.,TRBV5-1,CASSTTGTPVQYF,TGCGCCAGCAGCACCACCGGGACCCCCGTGCAGTACTTC
TRBJ2-7,.,.,TRBV7-2,CASSLGSSRPDSYEQYF,TGTGCCAGCAGCTTAGGGTCTAGCCGCCCGGACTCCTACGAGCAGTACTTC
TRBJ2-2,.,.,TRBV6-5,CASSVRRGTGELFF,TGTGCCAGCAGTGTAAGGCGTGGCACCGGGGAGCTGTTTTTT
TRBJ2-1,.,.,TRBV21-1,CASSTRRTSHGGNEQFF,TGTGCCAGCAGCACGCGGAGGACTAGCCACGGCGGCAATGAGCAGTTCTTC
TRBJ2-3,.,.,TRBV9,CASSVAGRGSTDTQYF,TGTGCCAGCAGCGTAGCGGGGCGGGGTAGCACAGATACGCAGTATTTT
TRBJ2-7,.,few,TRBV28,CASSLSRGQYF,TGTGCCAGCAGTTTATCCCGGGGGCAGTACTTC
TRBJ2-6,.,once,TRBV6-6,CASSQKRVSGANVLTF,TGTGCCAGCAGTCAAAAAAGGGTCTCCGGGGCCAACGTCCTGACTTTC
TRBJ2-4,TRBD2,.,TRBV6-4,CASSDVREPGTRKNIQYF,TGTGCCAGCAGTGACGTGCGGGAGCCCGGGACTAGGAAAAACATTCAGTACTTC
TRBJ2-5,.,.,TRBV7-7,CASSLSTAIQETQYF,TGTGCTAGCAGCTTATCTACAGCAATCCAAGAGACCCAGTACTTC
TRBJ2-1,.,.,TRBV5-1,CASSLEAFYNEQFF,TGCGCCAGCAGCTTGGAGGCTTTTTACAATGAGCAGTTCTTC
TRBJ2-3,.,.,TRBV18,CASSPMGPDSLDTQYF,TGTGCCAGCTCACCTATGGGACCCGACAGTCTCGATACGCAGTATTTT
TRBJ1-3,.,.,TRBV7-9,CASSLSGRDMLSGNTIYF,TGTGCCAGCAGCTTATCCGGACGGGATATGCTCTCTGGAAACACCATATATTTT
TRBJ1-1,.,.,TRBV18,CASSPTGDTEAFF,TGTGCCAGCTCCCCCACTGGGGACACTGAAGCTTTCTTT
TRBJ2-2,TRBD1,.,TRBV7-9,CASTIPGQGITGELFF,TGTGCCAGCACCATCCCGGGACAGGGGATCACCGGGGAGCTGTTTTTT
TRBJ2-1,.,.,TRBV18,CASSPAGQSHEQFF,TGTGCCAGCTCACCGGCGGGCCAATCACATGAGCAGTTCTTC